Below, 26 T cell receptor beta chains from the same sample are listed, as sequenced in a study of blood T cell repertoires in COVID-19. Data came from immunoSEQ multiplex PCR; TCRdb stores just in-frame clones and leaves some out. The table shows about 58,000 clones, with roughly nine tenths occurring only once. The specimen sequenced was peripheral blood. These receptors were collected from an older woman with active COVID-19.

The CDR3 protein is CASSLILALGNEQFF. CDR3 bases: TGTGCCAGCAGCTTAATACTAGCTCTAGGCAATGAGCAGTTCTTC. The V and J genes are TRBV11-2 and TRBJ2-1; TRBD2 is a possible D gene (6 bases). CDR3 length: 15 residues. Germline V lookup: CDR1 SGHAT, CDR2 FQNNGV. Between the trimmed V and J ends, which lost 2 bases and 6 bases, there was a span of 14 bases.

The V call is TRBV5-1, the J call TRBJ2-7, with 11 bases that match TRBD2. Germline assignment: CDR1 SGHRS and CDR2 YFSETQ. Losses at the gene ends were 2 bases for V and 5 bases for J; bases not matched to a gene: 6. This CDR3 spans 15 amino acids. The CDR3 region is CASSFNSGRANEQYF. The CDR3, as DNA: TGCGCCAGCAGCTTCAATAGCGGGAGGGCTAACGAGCAGTACTTC.

CDR3 DNA: TGTGCCAGCAGTCGCTCAGACAATCAGCCCCAGCATTTT. This gives the protein CASSRSDNQPQHF. The chain uses TRBV27 and TRBJ1-5; no clear D. Trimming pared 5 bases from V and 3 bases from J, leaving 8 bases between. Germline CDR1 is MNHEY and CDR2 is SMNVEV (reference sequence). The CDR3 runs 13 residues.

The chain links TRBV4-1 to TRBJ1-5; 11 positions agree with TRBD1. CDR3 size: 17 residues. The V segment lost 1 base and the J segment 7 bases; nucleotides outside the gene matches: 9. Germline V gene data show CDR1 as MGHRA and CDR2 as YSYEKL. The CDR3 coding sequence is TGCGCCAGCAGCCAAGGGACCAGGACAGGGGGCATGCAGCCCCAGCATTTT. Its protein is CASSQGTRTGGMQPQHF.

This chain connects TRBV19 to TRBJ2-1; TRBD2 matches 12 bases. Unmatched junction bases numbered 5, after V lost 4 bases and J lost 10 bases. In germline, CDR1 is LNHDA, CDR2 SQIVND (reference sequence). This CDR3 contains 14 residues. CDR3 sequence reads: CASSTTSGSPEQFF. The CDR3 DNA is TGTGCCAGTAGTACGACTAGCGGGAGCCCAGAGCAGTTCTTC.

The chain combines TRBV7-3 with TRBJ2-1, with D possibly being TRBD1 (6 bases). From germline, CDR1 is SGHTA and CDR2 FQGTGA. V was shortened by 7 bases and J by 1 base, with 14 bases between the two germline ends. The CDR3 is 15 amino acids. The CDR3 spells CASTYRQGSYNEQFF. In DNA form, the CDR3 reads TGTGCCAGCACCTACCGGCAGGGGTCCTACAATGAGCAGTTCTTC.

V gene TRBV28 combines with J gene TRBJ1-4, with 10 positions matching TRBD1. The length of the CDR3 is 15 residues. The germline gives CDR1 MDHEN, CDR2 SYDVKM. V was pared by 2 bases and J by 8 bases, with 5 bases of the junction left unmatched. This CDR3 reads CASSLMGQGREKLFF. The CDR3 coding sequence is TGTGCCAGCAGTTTAATGGGACAGGGGAGAGAAAAACTGTTTTTT. The whole variable domain, remainder taken from reference TRBV28 and TRBJ1-4, is DVKVTQSSRYLVKRTGEKVFLECVQDMDHENMFWYRQDPGLGLRLIYFSYDVKMKEKGDIPEGYSVSREKKERFSLILESASTNQTSMYLCASSLMGQGREKLFFGSGTQLSVL.

The chain is built from TRBV2 and TRBJ1-4, with 8 positions matching TRBD1. CDR1 is SNHLY, CDR2 FYNNEI, per germline. This CDR3 spans 14 amino acids. V trimming: 6 bases; J trimming: 5 bases; junction bases outside the gene matches: 5. The DNA of the CDR3 is TGTGCCAGCAGCCCGGACAGGGAAAATGAAAAACTGTTTTTT. Translating gives CASSPDRENEKLFF.

This clone was recorded only once. The chain recombines TRBV12-3 or TRBV12-4 with TRBJ1-2; no clear D gene. The CDR3 consists of 12 residues. Trimming pared 5 bases from V and 5 bases from J, leaving 9 bases between. DNA for the CDR3: TGTGCCAGCAGTCTACAGCGGTATGGCTACACCTTC. This sequence encodes CASSLQRYGYTF.

This clone was seen a single time. The CDR3 loop is CASRAQPGTGITPGANVLTF. DNA for the CDR3: TGTGCCAGCAGAGCCCAGCCCGGGACAGGTATAACTCCTGGGGCCAACGTCCTGACTTTC. V usage is TRBV28 and J usage is TRBJ2-6, with 8 positions matching TRBD1. Germline V lookup: CDR1 MDHEN, CDR2 SYDVKM. The CDR3 runs 20 residues. Germline trimming cut 6 bases from V and 2 bases from J; bases unmatched to any gene: 18.

This rearrangement joins TRBV30 to TRBJ2-2; 13 bases map to TRBD2. The CDR3 runs to 17 residues. The ends lost 0 bases at V and 3 bases at J; junction bases unmatched: 4. Germline V gives CDR1 GTSNPN, CDR2 SVGIG (reference sequence). In nucleotides, the CDR3 is TGTGCCTGGAGTGTACCGGGACTAGCGGGGCACACCGGGGAGCTGTTTTTT. Amino acids: CAWSVPGLAGHTGELFF.

The rearrangement uses TRBV6-2 or TRBV6-3 and TRBJ2-7, with 9 bases lining up with TRBD2. V lost 5 bases and J lost 2; bases outside the gene matches: 7. The CDR3 contains 15 residues. Germline V gene data show CDR1 as MNHEY and CDR2 as SVGEGT. CDR3: CASSRVAGVTYEQYF. Here the CDR3 DNA reads TGTGCCAGCAGTAGAGTAGCGGGAGTCACCTACGAGCAGTACTTC.

This chain links TRBV7-8 with TRBJ1-4; D is possibly TRBD1 (5 bases). Looked up from germline, CDR1 is SGHVS and CDR2 is FQNEAQ. The V gene lost 5 bases and the J gene lost 8 bases, with 15 bases spanning the gap. This CDR3 spans 14 amino acids. The CDR3 nucleotides read TGTGCCAGCAGCGCCGACAGCATGGGGGAAAAACTGTTTTTT. It is translated as CASSADSMGEKLFF.

This chain uses TRBV2 with TRBJ1-1, with 9 bases that match TRBD1. V lost 6 bases and J lost 2; bases outside the gene matches: 4. CDR3 size: 14 residues. Germline CDR1 and CDR2: SNHLY and FYNNEI. This CDR3 reads CASSWGQGNTEAFF. The DNA of the CDR3 is TGTGCCAGCAGCTGGGGACAGGGTAACACTGAAGCTTTCTTT.

The genes are TRBV19 and TRBJ2-1; 8 positions match TRBD1. The CDR3 has 13 amino acids. Germline V gene sequence: CDR1 LNHDA, CDR2 SQIVND (reference sequence). V shed 9 bases and J 5 bases; nucleotides not matched to a gene: 6. The DNA of the CDR3 is TGTGCCAGCGGGACAGGATCGAACAATGAGCAGTTCTTC. Translating it yields CASGTGSNNEQFF.

The chain couples TRBV6-5 to TRBJ2-3, with 13 bases fitting TRBD2. CDR1 MNHEY and CDR2 SVGAGI come from the germline V gene. The J segment lost 0 bases and the V segment lost 10 bases, leaving 4 bases of the junction unmatched. CDR3 size: 15 residues. CDR3 nucleotide sequence: TGTGCCACCTTGGGACTAGCGGGAAGCACAGATACGCAGTATTTT. Translated, it gives CATLGLAGSTDTQYF.

V is TRBV28 and J is TRBJ1-3, with D possibly matching TRBD1 (6 bases). Germline CDR1 reads MDHEN; CDR2 reads SYDVKM. The ends were cut back, 3 bases at V and 0 bases at J, with 12 bases in the middle. The CDR3 has 16 residues. CDR3 region: CASSLGWGLSGNTIYF. CDR3 coding DNA: TGTGCCAGCAGTTTGGGTTGGGGGCTCTCTGGAAACACCATATATTTT.

V gene TRBV29-1 combines with J gene TRBJ1-5, with 7 bases lining up with TRBD1. The CDR3 runs to 13 residues. The germline gives CDR1 SQVTM, CDR2 ANQGSEA. V gave up 3 bases and J gave up 2 bases; unmatched junction bases: 1. The DNA of the CDR3 is TGCAGCGTTGACCAGGGGGGCAATCAGCCCCAGCATTTT. It is translated as CSVDQGGNQPQHF.

The V and J genes are TRBV2 and TRBJ2-2; 7 bases agree with TRBD1. V shed 6 bases and J 7 bases; nucleotides not matched to a gene: 11. Germline V lookup: CDR1 SNHLY, CDR2 FYNNEI. CDR3 length equals 15 residues. DNA for the CDR3: TGTGCCAGCAGCTTAAGACAGGGATGGGTCGGGGAGCTGTTTTTT. This sequence encodes CASSLRQGWVGELFF.

The chain has TRBV5-6 and TRBJ2-1; 7 bases align to TRBD2. V lost 2 bases and J lost 9; bases outside the gene matches: 14. Germline CDR1 is SGHDT and CDR2 is YYEEEE. This CDR3 spans 16 amino acids. The CDR3 bases are TGTGCCAGCAGCTTTAGCGGGCTTGAAAAAGTGGGTGAGCAGTTCTTC. This encodes CASSFSGLEKVGEQFF.

The chain combines TRBV6-2 or TRBV6-3 with TRBJ2-7; 7 bases match TRBD1. CDR3 length: 17 residues. Germline V CDR1 and CDR2: MNHEY, SVGEGT. Unmatched junction bases numbered 9, after V lost 1 base and J lost 0 bases. The CDR3 DNA is TGTGCCAGCAGTTACTTCCTGCCAGGGGGAAGCTCCTACGAGCAGTACTTC. Its translation is CASSYFLPGGSSYEQYF.

The rearrangement links TRBV6-5 to TRBJ1-2, with TRBD1 as a possible D gene (5 bases). Between the trimmed V and J ends, which lost 5 bases and 4 bases, there was a span of 14 bases. Per germline, CDR1 MNHEY and CDR2 SVGAGI. The CDR3 contains 14 residues. The CDR3 here is CASSSSWDFYGYTF. CDR3 DNA: TGTGCCAGCAGTAGCTCGTGGGACTTCTATGGCTACACCTTC.

This clone was detected once. The rearrangement links TRBV10-3 to TRBJ1-5; D is possibly TRBD1 (5 bases). The CDR3 totals 14 residues. Per germline, CDR1 ENHRY and CDR2 SYGVKD. V was pared by 6 bases and J by 0 bases, with 9 bases between. DNA of the CDR3: TGTGCCATCAGCACAGGCAATAGCAATCAGCCCCAGCATTTT. Translated: CAISTGNSNQPQHF.

The V and J genes are TRBV5-1 and TRBJ1-6; 9 bases are shared with TRBD1. CDR1 and CDR2 (germline): SGHRS, YFSETQ. The CDR3 extends over 15 amino acids. V lost 4 bases, J lost 7 bases, and 6 bases stayed unmatched. CDR3 loop: CASSPNRGQNSPLHF. The CDR3 DNA is TGCGCCAGCAGCCCAAACAGGGGGCAGAATTCACCCCTCCACTTT. The complete variable domain, with remaining parts taken from reference TRBV5-1 and TRBJ1-6, reads KAGVTQTPRYLIKTRGQQVTLSCSPISGHRSVSWYQQTPGQGLQFLFEYFSETQRNKGNFPGRFSGRQFSNSRSEMNVSTLELGDSALYLCASSPNRGQNSPLHFGNGTRLTVT.

V is TRBV6-5 and J is TRBJ1-6, with D perhaps matching TRBD1 (6 bases). Germline-derived CDR1 and CDR2 are MNHEY and SVGAGI. V lost 7 bases and J lost 9, with 16 bases in between. The CDR3 length is 14 residues. The CDR3 sequence: CASTKGGSGSPLHF. DNA of the CDR3: TGTGCCAGCACCAAAGGGGGTTCCGGTTCACCCCTCCACTTT.

In DNA, the CDR3 is TGTGCCAGCAGCAAATTGACAGGGGCCTATGGCTACACCTTC. Translated, it gives CASSKLTGAYGYTF. The rearrangement uses TRBV11-2 and TRBJ1-2; TRBD1 agrees at 8 bases. Germline V CDR1 and CDR2: SGHAT, FQNNGV. Trimming at V came to 5 bases and at J to 4 bases, leaving 6 bases not matched to a gene. The CDR3 covers 14 residues.